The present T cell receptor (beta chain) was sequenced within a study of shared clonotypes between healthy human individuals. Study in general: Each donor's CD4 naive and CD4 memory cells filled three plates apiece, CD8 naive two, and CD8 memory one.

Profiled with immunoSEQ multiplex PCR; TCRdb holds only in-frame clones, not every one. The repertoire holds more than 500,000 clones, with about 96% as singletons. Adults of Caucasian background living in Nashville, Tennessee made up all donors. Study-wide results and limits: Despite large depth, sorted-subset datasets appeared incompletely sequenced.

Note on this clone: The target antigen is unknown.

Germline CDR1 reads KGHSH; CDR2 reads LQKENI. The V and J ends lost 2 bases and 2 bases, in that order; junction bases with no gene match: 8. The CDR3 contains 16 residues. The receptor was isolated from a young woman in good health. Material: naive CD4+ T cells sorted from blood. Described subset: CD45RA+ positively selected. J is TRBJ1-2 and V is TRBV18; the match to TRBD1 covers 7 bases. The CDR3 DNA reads TGTGCCAGCTCACCAGCCTCCGGGACAGACAACTATGGCTACACCTTC. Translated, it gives CASSPASGTDNYGYTF.